A selection of T cell receptor beta chains follows, all from one sample in a study of blood T cell repertoires in COVID-19. TCRdb's copy holds only in-frame clones and misses some; the assay was immunoSEQ multiplex PCR. The table shows some 20,000 clones, with around 87% occurring only once. Material for sequencing was peripheral blood. The receptors here all came from a human donor in a cohort sampled during active COVID-19. The CDR3 runs from the conserved cysteine through the conserved F or W.

CDR3 protein: CASSLGWIAGKETQYF; V gene: TRBV27
CDR3 protein: CASSQRVAYEQYF; V gene: TRBV18
CDR3 protein: CASSARTSGSYNEQFF; V gene: TRBV7-9
CDR3 protein: CASSSPTGQPQHF; V gene: TRBV7-9
CDR3 protein: CASSTSGTSGSSGKNIQYF; V gene: TRBV5-4
CDR3 protein: CASSSDSGRVDTQYF; V gene: TRBV5-4
CDR3 protein: CASSFQGSTEAFF; V gene: TRBV28
CDR3 protein: CASSLNRETYEQYF; V gene: TRBV7-3
CDR3 protein: CANSYERNQPQHF; V gene: TRBV2
CDR3 protein: CASSVDYTGELFF; V gene: TRBV7-3
CDR3 protein: CASSARAGYGYTF; V gene: TRBV27
CDR3 protein: CASKLAGGPGELFF; V gene: TRBV6-5
CDR3 protein: CASSSTTSSVNEQFF; V gene: TRBV7-3
CDR3 protein: CAISERTDGNTIYF; V gene: TRBV10-3
CDR3 protein: CSVERTAYGYTF; V gene: TRBV29-1
CDR3 protein: CARGRQGAYEQYF; V gene: TRBV30
CDR3 protein: CASSSGTGVQPQHF; V gene: TRBV28
CDR3 protein: CASSHRKGQSYNEQFF; V gene: TRBV4-1
CDR3 protein: CASSFAGTGETEAFF; V gene: TRBV7-9
CDR3 protein: CASRGQGGPDTQYF; V gene: TRBV2
CDR3 protein: CASSATGSGNTIYF; V gene: TRBV2
CDR3 protein: CASSEAPVYEQYF; V gene: TRBV6-1
CDR3 protein: CAWSVGQKGVEQFF; V gene: TRBV30
CDR3 protein: CASRVSGGNEAFF; V gene: TRBV2
CDR3 protein: CASSEYGLADTQYF; V gene: TRBV25-1
CDR3 protein: CASSLNGLVAQYF; V gene: TRBV28
CDR3 protein: CASSFGTGNTGELFF; V gene: TRBV7-3
CDR3 protein: CASSYSSSGSPDTQYF; V gene: TRBV6-2/TRBV6-3
CDR3 protein: CASRKGDQETQYF; V gene: TRBV7-2
CDR3 protein: CASSFRGGDYEQYF; V gene: TRBV4-1
CDR3 protein: CASSQGADNTGELFF; V gene: TRBV18
CDR3 protein: CASSQDSSGIQQYF; V gene: TRBV4-1
CDR3 protein: CASSFHRGGSNQPQHF; V gene: TRBV28
CDR3 protein: CASSLSIDRANEQFF; V gene: TRBV5-1
CDR3 protein: CASSLAGQGNNSPLHF; V gene: TRBV7-8
CDR3 protein: CASSQDLGTGSTDTQYF; V gene: TRBV4-3
CDR3 protein: CSVADRAQETQYF; V gene: TRBV29-1
CDR3 protein: CASGRGGTSGYNEQFF; V gene: TRBV11-2
CDR3 protein: CASSAGTITDTQYF; V gene: TRBV6-2/TRBV6-3
CDR3 protein: CASSYREGIQYF; V gene: TRBV6-2/TRBV6-3
CDR3 protein: CASSVSASSYNEQFF; V gene: TRBV9